A single sample is the source of the 31 T cell receptor beta chains below, sequenced in a study of shared clonotypes between healthy human individuals. TCRdb keeps only in-frame clones here, not all; method: immunoSEQ multiplex PCR. The data contain 1.5 million to 2.5 million clones, about 95% of them singletons. Naive CD8 cells lacked CD45RO and underwent positive selection for CCR7, leaving out terminally differentiated effector memory CD45RA+ cells. The sequenced material came from naive CD8+ T cells sorted from blood. Receptors originate from a man aged 18 to 29 in good health.

The chain is built from TRBV6-1 and TRBJ2-7; the D call may be TRBD1 or TRBD2 (5 bases each). This CDR3 has 15 residues. V lost 2 bases and J 4 bases, leaving 15 bases between the germline ends. Germline V gives CDR1 MNHNS, CDR2 SASEGT. The CDR3 sequence: CASSEPTGGPYEQYF. CDR3 bases: TGTGCCAGCAGTGAACCAACAGGAGGCCCGTACGAGCAGTACTTC.

This chain links TRBV19 with TRBJ2-3; D is undetermined. CDR1 is LNHDA and CDR2 is SQIVND in the germline V gene (reference sequence). The CDR3 is 13 amino acids. Trimming shortened V by 5 bases and J by 2 bases, and 8 bases separated the two germline ends. CDR3 nucleotides: TGTGCCAGTAGTGTCACCTTCACAGATACGCAGTATTTT. Amino acid sequence: CASSVTFTDTQYF.

The chain recombines TRBV27 with TRBJ2-1; maybe TRBD1 (6 bases). This CDR3 has 15 amino acids. Germline V lookup: CDR1 MNHEY, CDR2 SMNVEV (reference sequence). Trimming pared 5 bases from V and 1 base from J, leaving 12 bases between. As DNA, the CDR3 is TGTGCCAGCAGTCCCTCAGGGACATCCTACAATGAGCAGTTCTTC. This sequence encodes CASSPSGTSYNEQFF.

Worth noting for this clone: Other DNA sequences within the sample encode an identical CDR3. The rearrangement joins TRBV28 to TRBJ2-3; TRBD2 aligns across 10 bases. The CDR3 extends over 14 amino acids. After removal of 6 bases from V and 1 base from J, the junction contained 1 base not matched to a gene. Germline V gene lookup returns CDR1 MDHEN and CDR2 SYDVKM. CDR3 residues: CASSLAGGTDTQYF. The CDR3 DNA reads as TGTGCCAGCAGCCTAGCGGGGGGCACAGATACGCAGTATTTT.

The J gene is TRBJ2-1, the V gene TRBV28; D possibly matches TRBD1 or TRBD2 (5 bases each). This CDR3 spans 15 amino acids. The V and J ends lost 1 base and 5 bases respectively, with 12 bases between them. Looked up from germline, CDR1 is MDHEN and CDR2 is SYDVKM. Written as DNA, the CDR3 is TGTGCCAGCAGTTTATTCGGGACGGTGGACAATGAGCAGTTCTTC. Its protein product is CASSLFGTVDNEQFF.

Only one count was recorded for this clone. The germline gene is not matched at one end of the junction; a read error may be the cause. The chain carries TRBV7-7 and TRBJ2-7; 10 bases align to TRBD1. The CDR3 totals 16 residues. Germline V gene sequence: CDR1 SSHAT, CDR2 FNYEAQ (reference sequence). The CDR3 spells CASSLKTGGADYEQYF. CDR3 in DNA: TGTGCTAGCAGCTTGAAGACAGGGGGCGCGGACTACGAGCAGTACTTC.

This clone was picked up one time. The sample holds other DNA sequences that translate to the same CDR3. The rearrangement links TRBV9 to TRBJ2-2; tentative D call: TRBD1 (5 bases). Between the trimmed V and J ends, which lost 0 bases and 6 bases, there was a span of 9 bases. The germline V gene has CDR1 SGDLS and CDR2 YYNGEE. The CDR3 is 14 residues long. The CDR3 loop is CASSVGGAPGELFF. The CDR3 DNA reads TGTGCCAGCAGCGTAGGGGGCGCCCCCGGGGAGCTGTTTTTT.

V usage is TRBV10-1 and J usage is TRBJ2-7; possible D gene TRBD2, 6 bases. The CDR3 has 15 amino acids. Germline V gene lookup returns CDR1 WNHNN and CDR2 SYGVQD (reference sequence). Trimming removed 2 bases from V and 2 bases from J, with 13 bases in between. The CDR3 protein is CASSEGGLGAYEQYF. CDR3 nucleotide sequence: TGCGCCAGCAGTGAGGGAGGGCTGGGAGCCTACGAGCAGTACTTC.

The chain carries TRBV27 and TRBJ2-5, with D perhaps TRBD2 (7 bases). CDR1 and CDR2 (germline): MNHEY, SMNVEV (reference sequence). V was trimmed by 3 bases and J by 3 bases, leaving 11 bases between them. CDR3 length equals 14 residues. The CDR3 bases are TGTGCCAGCAGTTTCGGGGGGCCAAAAGAGACCCAGTACTTC. Translation gives CASSFGGPKETQYF.

The rearrangement links TRBV7-8 to TRBJ2-7; 7 nucleotides line up with TRBD1. Germline loops: CDR1 SGHVS, CDR2 FQNEAQ. J lost 4 bases, V lost 5 bases, and 11 bases had no gene match. The CDR3 extends over 15 amino acids. The CDR3 sequence: CASSQGTVLSYEQYF. The CDR3 coding sequence is TGTGCCAGCAGCCAGGGGACAGTCCTATCTTACGAGCAGTACTTC.

The V gene is TRBV7-9, the J gene TRBJ2-1, with 16 bases lining up with TRBD2. Trimming cost V 5 bases and J 8 bases; bases outside gene matches: 12. The germline V gene has CDR1 SEHNR and CDR2 FQNEAQ (reference sequence). The length of the CDR3 is 18 residues. The CDR3 spells CASSTFGGLAGGPHEQFF. The CDR3 nucleotides are TGTGCCAGCAGCACATTTGGGGGACTAGCGGGAGGGCCCCATGAGCAGTTCTTC.

This clone has a single count. V and J are TRBV7-6 and TRBJ1-1; maybe TRBD1 (5 bases). This CDR3 is 16 amino acids long. Germline V gene data show CDR1 as SGHVS and CDR2 as FNYEAQ. V was trimmed by 5 bases and J by 0 bases, leaving 16 bases between them. The CDR3 coding sequence is TGTGCCAGCAGCGTCTTGGCCAGGGCCGTGAACACTGAAGCTTTCTTT. This translates into CASSVLARAVNTEAFF.

The chain joins TRBV19 to TRBJ2-7; D is ambiguous. This CDR3 contains 13 residues. Germline CDR1 and CDR2: LNHDA and SQIVND (reference sequence). The ends were cut back, 3 bases at V and 2 bases at J, with 8 bases in the middle. In nucleotides, the CDR3 is TGTGCCAGTAGTATCAGGCAGACCTACGAGCAGTACTTC. It translates to CASSIRQTYEQYF.

The chain carries TRBV2 and TRBJ2-2; D unclear. Trimming cost V 8 bases and J 4 bases, with 8 bases left between them. The CDR3 runs 12 residues. The germline V gene has CDR1 SNHLY and CDR2 FYNNEI. CDR3 sequence: CASLRGTGELFF. Written as DNA, the CDR3 is TGTGCCAGCCTACGCGGCACCGGGGAGCTGTTTTTT.

The chain carries TRBV6-5 and TRBJ2-5; D gene unclear. The CDR3 has 15 amino acids. V was shortened by 6 bases and J by 4 bases, with 18 bases between the two germline ends. Germline assignment: CDR1 MNHEY and CDR2 SVGAGI. The CDR3 DNA follows: TGTGCCAGCAGACCCGGTCGAAGCTACGGAGAGACCCAGTACTTC. This sequence encodes CASRPGRSYGETQYF.

The rearrangement uses TRBV7-3 and TRBJ1-1, with TRBD1 matching 9 bases. Looked up from germline, CDR1 is SGHTA and CDR2 is FQGTGA. V gave up 5 bases and J gave up 5 bases; unmatched junction bases: 9. This CDR3 has 15 residues. This CDR3 is CASSVTGGVGTEAFF. The DNA of the CDR3 is TGTGCCAGCAGCGTGACAGGGGGAGTCGGGACTGAAGCTTTCTTT.

The gene calls are TRBV5-4 and TRBJ2-7; D is possibly TRBD2 (5 bases). Germline V CDR1 and CDR2: SGHNT, YYREEE (reference sequence). This CDR3 is 14 amino acids long. Trimming cost V 4 bases and J 2 bases, with 13 bases left between them. Here the CDR3 DNA reads TGTGCCAGCAGCCAGAGAGCGGAGGCCTACGAGCAGTACTTC. Its translation: CASSQRAEAYEQYF.

The J gene is TRBJ2-7, the V gene TRBV6-4, with 7 bases fitting TRBD1. With V trimmed by 8 bases and J by 2 bases, 6 bases remained unmatched. This CDR3 has 13 amino acids. Germline V gene sequence: CDR1 MRHNA, CDR2 SNTAGT. The CDR3 is CASSGQIPYEQYF. CDR3 nucleotides: TGTGCCAGCTCGGGACAGATACCCTACGAGCAGTACTTC.

The genes are TRBV9 and TRBJ2-1; 8 nucleotides match TRBD2. Looked up from germline, CDR1 is SGDLS and CDR2 is YYNGEE. CDR3 length: 13 amino acids. After removal of 3 bases from V and 9 bases from J, the junction contained 5 bases not matched to a gene. The CDR3 nucleotides are TGTGCCAGCAGCGGCAGCGGGAGTGGTGAGCAGTTCTTC. Its translation is CASSGSGSGEQFF. Supplemented by reference TRBV9 and TRBJ2-1, the full variable domain reads DSGVTQTPKHLITATGQRVTLRCSPRSGDLSVYWYQQSLDQGLQFLIQYYNGEERAKGNILERFSAQQFPDLHSELNLSSLELGDSALYFCASSGSGSGEQFFGPGTRLTVL.

This chain joins TRBV28 and TRBJ1-1; unclear D gene. Trimming removed 8 bases from V and 1 base from J, with 14 bases in between. The length of the CDR3 is 14 residues. Germline-derived CDR1 and CDR2 are MDHEN and SYDVKM. In DNA, the CDR3 is TGTGCCAGCCTCTCTCGTTGGGAGAACACTGAAGCTTTCTTT. Its translation: CASLSRWENTEAFF.

The V call is TRBV7-2, the J call TRBJ2-3, with TRBD2 matching over 11 bases. Germline-derived CDR1 and CDR2 are SGHTA and FQGNSA. Trimming at V came to 3 bases and at J to 2 bases, leaving 7 bases not matched to a gene. CDR3 size: 17 residues. DNA of the CDR3: TGTGCCAGCAGCTTTGGGACTAGCGGATTACACACAGATACGCAGTATTTT. Translation: CASSFGTSGLHTDTQYF.

V gene TRBV7-2 combines with J gene TRBJ2-7, with D perhaps matching TRBD1 (6 bases). This CDR3 has 15 residues. V lost 5 bases, J lost 2 bases, and 16 bases lay in between. Germline values: CDR1 SGHTA, CDR2 FQGNSA. CDR3 amino acids: CASSRGWDNPYEQYF. CDR3 sequence (DNA): TGTGCCAGCAGCCGCGGCTGGGACAACCCCTACGAGCAGTACTTC.

For this clone: This specimen includes other DNA sequences encoding the same CDR3. The chain links TRBV5-6 to TRBJ2-7; unclear D gene. Trimming removed 3 bases at V and 1 base at J, with 11 bases between. Germline loops: CDR1 SGHDT, CDR2 YYEEEE. CDR3 size: 14 residues. CDR3 coding DNA: TGTGCCAGCAGCTCCCCCGGGTTTTCCTACGAGCAGTACTTC. Translating it yields CASSSPGFSYEQYF.

Details on this clone: Other DNA sequences from this sample encode an identical CDR3 as well. The chain joins TRBV7-9 to TRBJ2-3, with D possibly TRBD1 on 6 matching bases. The V end was cut by 5 bases, the J end by 5 bases, with 8 bases between. This CDR3 is 12 amino acids long. Germline CDR1 reads SEHNR; CDR2 reads FQNEAQ (reference sequence). The CDR3 DNA sequence: TGTGCCAGCAGCCCACAGGGAGATACGCAGTATTTT. Translation gives CASSPQGDTQYF.

The table lists this clone with a count of one. Within the sample, other DNA sequences also encode this same CDR3. V is TRBV9 and J is TRBJ2-3, with TRBD2 matching 9 bases. This CDR3 contains 15 residues. Germline CDR1 SGDLS, CDR2 YYNGEE. J was trimmed by 0 bases and V by 4 bases; bases with no gene match: 3. The CDR3 nucleotides read TGTGCCAGCAGCCCGGGACTAGCTAGCACAGATACGCAGTATTTT. Translating it yields CASSPGLASTDTQYF.

This clone was seen just once. The CDR3 is CASSAGGNEQYF. The CDR3, as DNA: TGTGCCAGCTCGGCGGGGGGGAACGAGCAGTACTTC. The chain uses TRBV18 and TRBJ2-7, with 9 bases lining up with TRBD2. The germline V gene has CDR1 KGHSH and CDR2 LQKENI. With V trimmed by 6 bases and J by 5 bases, 2 bases remained unmatched. This CDR3 is 12 amino acids long.

This chain joins TRBV11-2 and TRBJ2-7; TRBD1 aligns across 8 bases. The V gene's germline CDR1 is SGHAT and CDR2 FQNNGV. CDR3 size: 14 residues. The J segment lost 3 bases and the V segment lost 2 bases, leaving 3 bases of the junction unmatched. The chain's CDR3 is CASSLYGQGYEQYF. CDR3 DNA sequence: TGTGCCAGCAGCTTATACGGACAGGGCTACGAGCAGTACTTC.

The rearrangement uses TRBV19 and TRBJ1-2, with D maybe TRBD1 (6 bases). The germline V gene has CDR1 LNHDA and CDR2 SQIVND (reference sequence). With 7 bases removed from V and 3 bases from J, the gap between germline ends came to 24 bases. The CDR3 consists of 17 residues. The CDR3 is CASNPDAEGVGYYGYTF. The DNA of the CDR3 is TGTGCCAGTAACCCAGACGCCGAGGGGGTCGGATACTATGGCTACACCTTC. Filled out from reference TRBV19 and TRBJ1-2, the complete variable domain reads DGGITQSPKYLFRKEGQNVTLSCEQNLNHDAMYWYRQDPGQGLRLIYYSQIVNDFQKGDIAEGYSVSREKKESFPLTVTSAQKNPTAFYLCASNPDAEGVGYYGYTFGSGTRLTVV.

The V and J genes are TRBV11-2 and TRBJ1-4; no clear D gene. With 2 bases removed from V and 8 bases from J, the gap between germline ends came to 12 bases. The CDR3 covers 14 residues. The germline CDR1 and CDR2 sequences are SGHAT and FQNNGV. The CDR3 reads CASSLSGVREKLFF. In DNA, the CDR3 is TGTGCCAGCAGCTTATCCGGAGTACGGGAAAAACTGTTTTTT.

This chain links TRBV10-3 with TRBJ1-2; 8 bases match TRBD1. The germline CDR1 and CDR2 sequences are ENHRY and SYGVKD. V trimming: 2 bases; J trimming: 6 bases; junction bases outside the gene matches: 5. The CDR3 is 14 amino acids. CDR3 loop: CAISEARTGNGYTF. The CDR3 DNA is TGTGCCATCAGTGAGGCCCGGACAGGGAATGGCTACACCTTC.

In regard to this clone: Within the sample, other DNA sequences also encode this same CDR3. This rearrangement joins TRBV5-6 to TRBJ2-5, with D possibly TRBD2 on 5 matching bases. V dropped 0 bases and J dropped 5 bases, with 8 bases sitting between them. CDR1 and CDR2 from the germline V gene are SGHDT and YYEEEE. The CDR3 has 13 residues. In DNA form, the CDR3 reads TGTGCCAGCAGCTTGGATCGAGGGGAGACCCAGTACTTC. This translates into CASSLDRGETQYF.